These 18 T cell receptor beta chains came from one sample sequenced in a study of shared clonotypes between healthy human individuals. This table comes from immunoSEQ multiplex PCR, and its TCRdb copy is limited to in-frame clones, with some not included. This table has some 650,000 clones, less than 98% appearing once. What was sequenced was naive CD4+ T cells sorted from blood. Subset here: CD45RA+ positively selected. The receptors shown here come from a woman in her twenties or thirties in good health.

V gene TRBV4-2 combines with J gene TRBJ1-1, with D uncertain. With 2 bases removed from V and 11 bases from J, the gap between germline ends came to 9 bases. Germline V lookup: CDR1 LGHNA, CDR2 YNFKEQ. The CDR3 length is 11 residues. Here the CDR3 DNA reads TGTGCCAGCAGCCAATCCAGGCGGGCTTTCTTT. This gives the protein CASSQSRRAFF.

The chain recombines TRBV10-3 with TRBJ2-5, with D perhaps TRBD2 (6 bases). V lost 7 bases to trimming and J lost 5 bases, with 14 bases between them. The germline V gene encodes CDR1 ENHRY and CDR2 SYGVKD. The CDR3 sequence is 13 residues long. The CDR3 is CAIKSSGAETQYF. The CDR3 DNA reads as TGTGCCATCAAGTCGTCGGGAGCTGAGACCCAGTACTTC.

The chain joins TRBV30 to TRBJ1-6; D might be TRBD1 (6 bases). Trimming pared 2 bases from V and 8 bases from J, leaving 16 bases between. CDR3 length equals 15 residues. Germline V gene lookup returns CDR1 GTSNPN and CDR2 SVGIG (reference sequence). CDR3 protein: CAWSPQGGEYSPLHF. CDR3 DNA: TGTGCCTGGAGTCCACAGGGTGGAGAGTATTCACCCCTCCACTTT.

This rearrangement joins TRBV18 to TRBJ1-2; D is unclear. The CDR3 contains 14 residues. The V gene's germline CDR1 is KGHSH and CDR2 LQKENI. V lost 0 bases to trimming and J lost 4 bases, with 9 bases between them. This chain's CDR3 is CASSPPPEGYGYTF. The CDR3 DNA is TGTGCCAGCTCACCACCCCCGGAGGGCTATGGCTACACCTTC. The full variable domain, in which reference TRBV18 and TRBJ1-2 provide the parts outside the CDR3, is NAGVMQNPRHLVRRRGQEARLRCSPMKGHSHVYWYRQLPEEGLKFMVYLQKENIIDESGMPKERFSAEFPKEGPSILRIQQVVRGDSAAYFCASSPPPEGYGYTFGSGTRLTVV.

The chain uses TRBV21-1 and TRBJ2-3; TRBD2 is taken as the D call from the table, unchecked against the DNA. TRBV21-1 is classified as a pseudogene. The CDR3 extends over 17 amino acids. The CDR3 DNA is TGTGCCAGCAGCAAAGCCTGGGCTAGCGGATGCACAGATACGCAGTATTTT. Amino acids: CASSKAWASGCTDTQYF.

V is TRBV5-1 and J is TRBJ2-7; D uncertain. This CDR3 has 14 residues. V lost 1 base, J lost 4 bases, and 12 bases lay in between. CDR1 and CDR2 (germline): SGHRS, YFSETQ. The CDR3 region is CASSLSFQLYEQYF. For the CDR3, the DNA is TGCGCCAGCAGCTTGTCTTTCCAGCTTTACGAGCAGTACTTC.

The rearrangement joins TRBV5-1 to TRBJ2-7; 9 bases are a match to TRBD1. This CDR3 is built from 14 residues. The trim removed 4 bases at V and 5 bases at J, leaving 7 bases unmatched. CDR1 and CDR2 (germline): SGHRS, YFSETQ. In DNA form, the CDR3 reads TGCGCCAGCAGCCTAGAGCGGACAGGGGACGAGCAGTACTTC. Protein product: CASSLERTGDEQYF. Full variable domain (rest looked up from reference TRBV5-1 and TRBJ2-7): KAGVTQTPRYLIKTRGQQVTLSCSPISGHRSVSWYQQTPGQGLQFLFEYFSETQRNKGNFPGRFSGRQFSNSRSEMNVSTLELGDSALYLCASSLERTGDEQYFGPGTRLTVT.

The chain carries TRBV19 and TRBJ2-2, with 8 bases aligning to TRBD1. Germline lookup yields CDR1 LNHDA and CDR2 SQIVND (reference sequence). The trim removed 4 bases at V and 3 bases at J, leaving 4 bases unmatched. The length of the CDR3 is 15 residues. CDR3 sequence (DNA): TGTGCCAGTAGTACCAGGGGGCCTTACACCGGGGAGCTGTTTTTT. Encoded protein: CASSTRGPYTGELFF.

This chain connects TRBV13 to TRBJ1-1; perhaps TRBD1 as D (6 bases). The V end was cut by 0 bases, the J end by 4 bases, with 15 bases between. Germline V lookup: CDR1 PRHDT, CDR2 FYEKMQ (reference sequence). CDR3 length: 16 residues. Here the CDR3 reads CASSLGAGARGTEAFF. The CDR3 DNA reads as TGTGCCAGCAGCTTAGGCGCGGGGGCTCGGGGCACTGAAGCTTTCTTT.

This chain connects TRBV7-9 to TRBJ2-4; no clear D. This CDR3 spans 16 amino acids. The V and J ends lost 2 bases and 0 bases respectively, with 11 bases between them. Germline CDR1 and CDR2: SEHNR and FQNEAQ (reference sequence). The CDR3: CASSLTDTLAKNIQYF. CDR3 DNA sequence: TGTGCCAGCAGCTTAACAGATACCCTAGCCAAAAACATTCAGTACTTC.

The V and J genes are TRBV14 and TRBJ2-1, with D uncertain. V lost 2 bases and J lost 8, with 10 bases in between. Germline V lookup: CDR1 SGHDN, CDR2 FVKESK. The CDR3 runs 13 residues. The DNA of the CDR3 is TGTGCCAGCAGCCAAAACCTTTACGATGAGCAGTTCTTC. This encodes CASSQNLYDEQFF.

The chain employs TRBV7-2 and TRBJ2-7; TRBD1 matches at 9 bases. This CDR3 has 14 amino acids. The trim removed 3 bases at V and 3 bases at J, leaving 3 bases unmatched. Germline assignment: CDR1 SGHTA and CDR2 FQGNSA. In DNA, the CDR3 is TGTGCCAGCAGCTTCGGGACAGGGTACTACGAGCAGTACTTC. Encoded protein: CASSFGTGYYEQYF.

A note on this clone: This same CDR3 is encoded by further DNA sequences in the sample. The chain is built from TRBV5-1 and TRBJ1-4, with D possibly matching TRBD1 (5 bases). V lost 4 bases to trimming and J lost 2 bases, with 9 bases between them. This CDR3 contains 14 residues. The germline V gene has CDR1 SGHRS and CDR2 YFSETQ. The CDR3, as DNA: TGCGCCAGCAGCCGTCAGGGCACTAATGAAAAACTGTTTTTT. Protein: CASSRQGTNEKLFF.

The chain combines TRBV19 with TRBJ2-7; D is tentatively TRBD1 or TRBD2 (5 bases each). V lost 4 bases and J 0 bases, leaving 13 bases between the germline ends. The CDR3 consists of 15 residues. CDR1 and CDR2 from the germline V gene are LNHDA and SQIVND (reference sequence). The DNA of the CDR3 is TGTGCCAGTAGTAGCCAGGGAGCGTTCTCCTACGAGCAGTACTTC. This codes for CASSSQGAFSYEQYF. Using reference TRBV19 and TRBJ2-7 for the parts outside the CDR3, the full variable domain is DGGITQSPKYLFRKEGQNVTLSCEQNLNHDAMYWYRQDPGQGLRLIYYSQIVNDFQKGDIAEGYSVSREKKESFPLTVTSAQKNPTAFYLCASSSQGAFSYEQYFGPGTRLTVT.

The chain couples TRBV6-5 to TRBJ2-7; D possibly corresponds to TRBD2 (5 bases). Germline assignment: CDR1 MNHEY and CDR2 SVGAGI. The CDR3 spans 11 residues. V gave up 7 bases and J gave up 9 bases, with 13 bases separating them. The CDR3 region has the DNA TGTGCCAGCACCCAGGCGGGCCGGCAGTACTTC. Its translation is CASTQAGRQYF.

This chain joins TRBV11-2 and TRBJ2-1; no definite D call. This CDR3 spans 15 amino acids. V was pared by 0 bases and J by 6 bases, with 12 bases between. Per germline, CDR1 SGHAT and CDR2 FQNNGV. CDR3 sequence reads: CASSLDPRTPNEQFF. The CDR3 nucleotides are TGTGCCAGCAGCTTAGATCCGCGGACCCCCAATGAGCAGTTCTTC.

The CDR3 loop is CASSYESNIQYNEQFF. In DNA form, the CDR3 reads TGTGCCAGCAGTTATGAGAGTAACATTCAATACAATGAGCAGTTCTTC. The J gene is TRBJ2-1, the V gene TRBV6-4; D is unresolved. Germline assignment: CDR1 MRHNA and CDR2 SNTAGT. The CDR3 covers 16 residues. The V end was cut by 5 bases, the J end by 4 bases, with 18 bases between.

About this clone: The germline gene is not matched at one end of the junction; a read error may be the cause. This chain links TRBV2 with TRBJ1-3; 8 positions agree with TRBD1. Germline assignment: CDR1 SNHLY and CDR2 FYNNEI. The CDR3 spans 13 residues. The CDR3 reads CASGDRGGNTIYF. CDR3 in DNA: TGTGCCAGCGGTGACAGGGGTGGAAACACCATATATTTT. The entire variable domain, with the rest obtained from reference TRBV2 and TRBJ1-3, is as follows: EPEVTQTPSHQVTQMGQEVILRCVPISNHLYFYWYRQILGQKVEFLVSFYNNEISEKSEIFDDQFSVERPDGSNFTLKIRSTKLEDSAMYFCASGDRGGNTIYFGEGSWLTVV.